The clone carrying this T cell receptor (beta chain) was observed a single time. Its cognate antigen is unknown. The CDR3 extends over 14 amino acids. Trimming cost V 4 bases and J 7 bases, with 13 bases left between them. Germline CDR1 and CDR2: KGHSH and LQKENI. The table came from immunoSEQ multiplex PCR; TCRdb's copy has only in-frame clones and leaves some out. Of about 61,000 clones in the sample, approximately 86% were seen once. The data were taken from a study of OX40 agonist ivuxolimab in advanced cancers. Study conclusions and caveats: Among patients with partial responses at 0.1-3.0 mg/kg, clonal expansion was among the lowest.

The V call is TRBV18, the J call TRBJ1-4; D remains ambiguous. The TCR comes from an adult with an advanced solid tumor such as melanoma, head and neck, liver or kidney cancer. This specimen was CD4+ or CD8+ T cells sorted from blood, taken in a trial of the OX40 agonist ivuxolimab. The CDR3 DNA reads TGTGCCAGCTCACTGAAGGACCGTGGTGAAAAACTGTTTTTT. It codes for CASSLKDRGEKLFF.